A single sample gave rise to the 16 T cell receptor beta chains below, sequenced in a study of T cell responses to AZD1222 COVID-19 vaccine. Profiled with immunoSEQ multiplex PCR; TCRdb holds only in-frame clones, not every one. The sample yields about 110,000 clones, over 90% seen once. Specimen: peripheral blood, collected 28 days after the second AZD1222 dose. The receptors come from an adult who received the AZD1222 COVID-19 vaccine.

V gene TRBV10-3 combines with J gene TRBJ2-2, with 7 bases that match TRBD2. The ends lost 3 bases at V and 2 bases at J; junction bases unmatched: 6. This CDR3 contains 16 residues. Germline CDR1 is ENHRY and CDR2 is SYGVKD. CDR3 sequence reads: CAISEPGLINTGELFF. Here the CDR3 DNA reads TGTGCCATCAGTGAACCGGGACTAATTAACACCGGGGAGCTGTTTTTT.

The V call is TRBV7-8, the J call TRBJ1-5; a weak D match, TRBD1 (6 bases). The CDR3 covers 16 residues. The V gene lost 1 base and the J gene lost 4 bases, with 14 bases spanning the gap. Germline V gene data show CDR1 as SGHVS and CDR2 as FQNEAQ. CDR3 region: CASSLVGGGLNQPQHF. In DNA, the CDR3 is TGTGCCAGCAGCTTAGTGGGCGGGGGCTTAAATCAGCCCCAGCATTTT.

The rearrangement links TRBV15 to TRBJ1-4; 10 nucleotides align to TRBD1. CDR3 size: 17 residues. Germline values: CDR1 LNHNV, CDR2 YYDKDF (reference sequence). V lost 0 bases and J lost 4; bases outside the gene matches: 5. The CDR3 protein is CATSRDDRGRINEKLFF. The DNA for the CDR3 is TGTGCCACCAGCAGAGACGACAGGGGGCGTATTAATGAAAAACTGTTTTTT.

The rearrangement joins TRBV3-1 (or the pseudogene TRBV3-2) to TRBJ2-3; TRBD1 matches at 7 bases. There are 16 residues in the CDR3. Germline V gene lookup returns CDR1 LGHDT and CDR2 YNNKEL (reference sequence). Germline trimming cut 5 bases from V and 0 bases from J; bases unmatched to any gene: 8. CDR3 sequence reads: CASSFRDSLSTDTQYF. DNA for the CDR3: TGTGCCAGCAGCTTCCGGGACAGCCTGAGCACAGATACGCAGTATTTT.

This rearrangement joins TRBV6-5 to TRBJ1-2; TRBD1 aligns across 10 bases. The length of the CDR3 is 14 residues. Germline V gene sequence: CDR1 MNHEY, CDR2 SVGAGI. V shed 7 bases and J 2 bases; nucleotides not matched to a gene: 4. CDR3 bases: TGTGCCAGCATTTCGGGACAGGGGAACTATGGCTACACCTTC. Translated: CASISGQGNYGYTF.

J is TRBJ2-5 and V is TRBV10-2; 10 nucleotides line up with TRBD2. The J segment lost 9 bases and the V segment lost 5 bases, leaving 12 bases of the junction unmatched. CDR3 length equals 15 residues. The germline V gene encodes CDR1 WSHSY and CDR2 SAAADI. The CDR3 reads CASSKPAGGIHAQYF. In DNA, the CDR3 is TGCGCCAGCAGTAAACCAGCGGGGGGGATTCATGCCCAGTACTTC.

V and J are TRBV7-9 and TRBJ1-3; no firm D call. V lost 2 bases and J lost 0, with 11 bases in between. The CDR3 is made up of 16 amino acids. The germline gives CDR1 SEHNR, CDR2 FQNEAQ (reference sequence). Here the CDR3 reads CASSLWPSNSGNTIYF. CDR3 bases: TGTGCCAGCAGCTTATGGCCGTCGAACTCTGGAAACACCATATATTTT. The full variable domain, completed using reference TRBV7-9 and TRBJ1-3, is DTGVSQNPRHKITKRGQNVTFRCDPISEHNRLYWYRQTLGQGPEFLTYFQNEAQLEKSRLLSDRFSAERPKGSFSTLEIQRTEQGDSAMYLCASSLWPSNSGNTIYFGEGSWLTVV.

The genes are TRBV10-1 and TRBJ2-2; D uncertain. Germline V lookup: CDR1 WNHNN, CDR2 SYGVQD (reference sequence). The CDR3 is 15 residues long. V lost 0 bases and J lost 2, with 7 bases in between. The CDR3 region is CASSESGLNTGELFF. For the CDR3, the DNA is TGCGCCAGCAGTGAGTCCGGCCTCAACACCGGGGAGCTGTTTTTT.

The chain carries TRBV6-1 and TRBJ1-1; D perhaps matches TRBD1 (5 bases). Deletions cut 1 base from V and 2 bases from J, with 8 bases between. Germline lookup yields CDR1 MNHNS and CDR2 SASEGT. CDR3 length equals 14 residues. The CDR3 nucleotides read TGTGCCAGCAGTGAAGTCGACAGAAACACTGAAGCTTTCTTT. Protein: CASSEVDRNTEAFF.

The V gene is TRBV23-1, the J gene TRBJ1-3; D may be TRBD1 (5 bases). TRBV23-1 is marked as an open reading frame, function uncertain. The CDR3 runs 14 residues. V was clipped by 5 bases and J by 0 bases, with 8 bases between them. The CDR3 reads CASSWGCSGNTIYF. For the CDR3, the DNA is TGCGCCAGCAGTTGGGGGTGCTCTGGAAACACCATATATTTT.

This sequence joins TRBV7-9 and TRBJ2-7; TRBD2 agrees at 7 bases. Trimming removed 8 bases from V and 3 bases from J; junction bases left unmatched: 13. Looked up from germline, CDR1 is SEHNR and CDR2 is FQNEAQ (reference sequence). The CDR3 has 15 amino acids. Here the CDR3 reads CASFSGSGLGYEQYF. CDR3 sequence (DNA): TGTGCCAGCTTTAGCGGGTCCGGGCTTGGCTACGAGCAGTACTTC.

V gene TRBV19 combines with J gene TRBJ2-1, with TRBD2 matching 15 bases. Germline loops: CDR1 LNHDA, CDR2 SQIVND (reference sequence). The ends lost 3 bases at V and 8 bases at J; junction bases unmatched: 2. CDR3 length equals 15 residues. CDR3 protein: CASSIGLAGGDEQFF. Here the CDR3 DNA reads TGTGCCAGTAGTATTGGACTAGCGGGGGGGGATGAGCAGTTCTTC. The variable domain in full, with the rest retrieved from reference TRBV19 and TRBJ2-1, is DGGITQSPKYLFRKEGQNVTLSCEQNLNHDAMYWYRQDPGQGLRLIYYSQIVNDFQKGDIAEGYSVSREKKESFPLTVTSAQKNPTAFYLCASSIGLAGGDEQFFGPGTRLTVL.

Judged by abundance, this clone is medium-sized (0.01 to 0.1%). The chain is built from TRBV5-4 and TRBJ2-2, with D uncertain. The ends were cut back, 4 bases at V and 2 bases at J, with 9 bases in the middle. The CDR3 runs 14 residues. In germline, CDR1 is SGHNT, CDR2 YYREEE (reference sequence). The CDR3 here is CASSPPANTGELFF. The CDR3 DNA follows: TGTGCCAGCAGCCCCCCGGCTAACACCGGGGAGCTGTTTTTT. The full variable domain, with the rest looked up from reference TRBV5-4 and TRBJ2-2, is ETGVTQSPTHLIKTRGQQVTLRCSSQSGHNTVSWYQQALGQGPQFIFQYYREEENGRGNFPPRFSGLQFPNYSSELNVNALELDDSALYLCASSPPANTGELFFGEGSRLTVL.

The chain carries TRBV18 and TRBJ1-2; 10 nucleotides match TRBD1. Germline V gene sequence: CDR1 KGHSH, CDR2 LQKENI. The trim removed 3 bases at V and 1 base at J, leaving 8 bases unmatched. This CDR3 has 17 residues. As DNA, the CDR3 is TGTGCCAGCTCACCTTTGGACAGGGGGTCGATTAACTATGGCTACACCTTC. It encodes CASSPLDRGSINYGYTF. The full variable domain, with the rest looked up from reference TRBV18 and TRBJ1-2, is NAGVMQNPRHLVRRRGQEARLRCSPMKGHSHVYWYRQLPEEGLKFMVYLQKENIIDESGMPKERFSAEFPKEGPSILRIQQVVRGDSAAYFCASSPLDRGSINYGYTFGSGTRLTVV.

The V gene is TRBV13, the J gene TRBJ2-5, with unresolved D. V was trimmed by 5 bases and J by 4 bases, leaving 11 bases between them. Per the germline V gene, CDR1 is PRHDT and CDR2 is FYEKMQ (reference sequence). This CDR3 contains 13 residues. The CDR3 bases are TGTGCCAGCAGCCCCTGGCCGCGAGAGACCCAGTACTTC. This gives the protein CASSPWPRETQYF.

V and J are TRBV5-1 and TRBJ2-3; D is possibly TRBD1 or TRBD2 (6 bases each). From germline, CDR1 is SGHRS and CDR2 YFSETQ. V shed 4 bases and J shed 0 bases, with 15 bases lying between them. The CDR3 is 16 amino acids. CDR3 region: CASSGGSQGSTDTQYF. The CDR3 DNA sequence: TGCGCCAGCAGCGGGGGGTCACAGGGCAGCACAGATACGCAGTATTTT.